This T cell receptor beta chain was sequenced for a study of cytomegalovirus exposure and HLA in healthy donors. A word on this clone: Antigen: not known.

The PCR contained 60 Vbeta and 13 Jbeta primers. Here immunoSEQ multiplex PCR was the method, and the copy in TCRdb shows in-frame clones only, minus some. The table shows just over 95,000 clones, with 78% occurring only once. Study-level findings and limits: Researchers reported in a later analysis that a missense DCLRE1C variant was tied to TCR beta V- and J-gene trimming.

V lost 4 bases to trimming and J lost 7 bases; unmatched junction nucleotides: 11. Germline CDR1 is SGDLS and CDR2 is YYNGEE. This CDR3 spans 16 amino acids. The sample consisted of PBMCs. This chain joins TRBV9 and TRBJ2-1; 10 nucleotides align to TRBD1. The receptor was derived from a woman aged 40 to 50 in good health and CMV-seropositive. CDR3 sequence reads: CASSPRDRGWVNEQFF. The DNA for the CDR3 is TGTGCCAGCAGCCCCCGGGACAGGGGTTGGGTGAATGAGCAGTTCTTC.